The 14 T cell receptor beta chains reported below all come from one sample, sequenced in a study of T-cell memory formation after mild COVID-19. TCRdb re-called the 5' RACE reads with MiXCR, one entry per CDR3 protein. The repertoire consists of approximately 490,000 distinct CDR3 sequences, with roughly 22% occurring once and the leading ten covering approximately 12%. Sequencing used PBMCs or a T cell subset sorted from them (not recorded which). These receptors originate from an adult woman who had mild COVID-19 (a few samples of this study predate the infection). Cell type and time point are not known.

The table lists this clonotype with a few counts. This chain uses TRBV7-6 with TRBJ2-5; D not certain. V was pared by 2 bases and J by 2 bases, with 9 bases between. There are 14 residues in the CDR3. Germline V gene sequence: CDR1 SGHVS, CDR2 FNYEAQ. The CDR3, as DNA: TGTGCCAGCAGCTTAATGGCTGGACAAGAGACCCAGTACTTC. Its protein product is CASSLMAGQETQYF.

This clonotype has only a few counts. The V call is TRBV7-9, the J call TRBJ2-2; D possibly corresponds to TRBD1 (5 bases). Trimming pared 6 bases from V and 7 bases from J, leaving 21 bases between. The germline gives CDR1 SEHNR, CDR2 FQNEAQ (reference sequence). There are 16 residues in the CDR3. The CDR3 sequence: CASSFAPVGADGELFF. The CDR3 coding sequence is TGTGCCAGCAGTTTTGCCCCCGTAGGGGCGGACGGGGAGCTGTTTTTT.

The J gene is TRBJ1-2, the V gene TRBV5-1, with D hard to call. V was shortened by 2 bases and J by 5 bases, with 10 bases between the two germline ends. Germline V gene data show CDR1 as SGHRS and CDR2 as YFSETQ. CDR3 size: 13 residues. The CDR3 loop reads CASSFMSQYGYTF. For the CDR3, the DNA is TGCGCCAGCAGCTTCATGTCCCAATATGGCTACACCTTC.

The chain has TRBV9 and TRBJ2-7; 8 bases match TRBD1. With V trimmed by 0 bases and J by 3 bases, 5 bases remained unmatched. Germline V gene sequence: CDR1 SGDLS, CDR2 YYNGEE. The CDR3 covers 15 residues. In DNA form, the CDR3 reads TGTGCCAGCAGCGTAGAGACAGGGGCGGACTACGAGCAGTACTTC. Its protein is CASSVETGADYEQYF.

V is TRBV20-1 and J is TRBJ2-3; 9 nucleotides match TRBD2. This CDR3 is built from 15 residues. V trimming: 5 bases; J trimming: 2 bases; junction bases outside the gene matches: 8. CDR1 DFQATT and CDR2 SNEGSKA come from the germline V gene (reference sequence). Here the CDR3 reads CSARLTSGPTDTQYF. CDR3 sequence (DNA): TGCAGTGCTCGTCTGACTAGCGGACCCACAGATACGCAGTATTTT.

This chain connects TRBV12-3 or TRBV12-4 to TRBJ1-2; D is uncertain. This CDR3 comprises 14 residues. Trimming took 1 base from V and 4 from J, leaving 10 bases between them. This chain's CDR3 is CASSLGSVIYGYTF. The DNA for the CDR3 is TGTGCCAGCAGTTTAGGCAGCGTCATCTATGGCTACACCTTC.

The CDR3 DNA is TGTGCCAGCAGCCGGTCGGGGGACAGGGGAATCGGTGAGCAGTTCTTC. Translation: CASSRSGDRGIGEQFF. This chain links TRBV4-2 with TRBJ2-1; 10 nucleotides line up with TRBD1. After removal of 4 bases from V and 9 bases from J, the junction contained 12 bases not matched to a gene. CDR1 and CDR2 (germline): LGHNA, YNFKEQ. The CDR3 is made up of 16 amino acids.

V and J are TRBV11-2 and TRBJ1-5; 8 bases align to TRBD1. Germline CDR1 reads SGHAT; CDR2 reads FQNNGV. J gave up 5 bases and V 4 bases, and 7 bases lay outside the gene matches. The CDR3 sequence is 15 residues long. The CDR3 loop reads CASSSGQGSYQPQHF. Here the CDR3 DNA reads TGTGCCAGCAGCTCCGGACAGGGATCATATCAGCCCCAGCATTTT.

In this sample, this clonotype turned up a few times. The DNA for the CDR3 is TGCAGCGTTGAAGAGACATCTGGGGCCAACGTCCTGACTTTC. As protein: CSVEETSGANVLTF. This rearrangement joins TRBV29-1 to TRBJ2-6; D gene uncertain. The V end was cut by 0 bases, the J end by 1 base, with 4 bases between. The CDR3 runs 14 residues. Germline-derived CDR1 and CDR2 are SQVTM and ANQGSEA.

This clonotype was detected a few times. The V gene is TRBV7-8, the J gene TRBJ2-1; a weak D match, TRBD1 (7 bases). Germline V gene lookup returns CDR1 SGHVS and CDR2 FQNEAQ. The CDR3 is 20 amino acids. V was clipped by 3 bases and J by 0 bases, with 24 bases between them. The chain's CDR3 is CASSFADREEERSSYNEQFF. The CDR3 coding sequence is TGTGCCAGCAGCTTTGCCGACAGGGAGGAGGAGAGAAGCTCCTACAATGAGCAGTTCTTC. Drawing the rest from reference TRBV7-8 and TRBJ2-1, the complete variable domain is GAGVSQSPRYKVAKRGQDVALRCDPISGHVSLFWYQQALGQGPEFLTYFQNEAQLDKSGLPSDRFFAERPEGSVSTLKIQRTQQEDSAVYLCASSFADREEERSSYNEQFFGPGTRLTVL.

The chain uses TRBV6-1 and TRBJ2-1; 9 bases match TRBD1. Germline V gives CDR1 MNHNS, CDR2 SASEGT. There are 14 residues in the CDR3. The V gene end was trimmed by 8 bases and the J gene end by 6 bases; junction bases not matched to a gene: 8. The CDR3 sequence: CASGRQGGFNEQFF. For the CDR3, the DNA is TGTGCCAGCGGACGACAGGGGGGCTTCAATGAGCAGTTCTTC.

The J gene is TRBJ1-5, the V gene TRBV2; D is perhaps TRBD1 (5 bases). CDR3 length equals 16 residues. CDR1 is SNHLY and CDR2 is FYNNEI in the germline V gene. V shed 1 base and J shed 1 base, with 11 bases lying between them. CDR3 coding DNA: TGTGCCAGCAGTGAAGGGATGAGGGGCAGCAATCAGCCCCAGCATTTT. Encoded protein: CASSEGMRGSNQPQHF.

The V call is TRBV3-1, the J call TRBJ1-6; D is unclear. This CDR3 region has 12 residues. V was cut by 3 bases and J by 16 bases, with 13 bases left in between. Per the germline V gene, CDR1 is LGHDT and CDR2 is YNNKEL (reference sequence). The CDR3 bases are TGTGCCAGCAGCCAGAACGGCCCATTACTCCACTTT. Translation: CASSQNGPLLHF.

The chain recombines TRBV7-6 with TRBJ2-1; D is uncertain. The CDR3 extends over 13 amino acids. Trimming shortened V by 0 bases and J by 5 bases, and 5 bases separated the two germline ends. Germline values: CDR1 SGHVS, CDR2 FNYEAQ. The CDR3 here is CASSLAINNEQFF. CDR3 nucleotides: TGTGCCAGCAGCTTAGCGATTAACAATGAGCAGTTCTTC.